This T cell receptor beta chain was sequenced in a study of regulatory T cells in long-lasting Graves disease. iRepertoire HTBI primers and Arm-PCR of CDR3 regions built TCR beta libraries. TCRdb fed the multiplex PCR reads into MiXCR, producing one record per CDR3 protein. The sample records around 500,000 distinct CDR3 sequences, about 15% being singletons. Specified time point: newly diagnosed GD, antithyroid drugs for less than 3 months. Making the TCR library involved RNA that had been extracted from PBMCs. V was pared by 3 bases and J by 14 bases, with 14 bases between. CDR1 is ENHRY and CDR2 is SYGVKD in the germline V gene. The CDR3 loop spans 12 amino acids. A further study also used this sample, focusing on T cells in Graves' hyperthyroidism and ophthalmopathy.

The origin of this receptor is a woman aged 40 to 65 with Graves disease. This rearrangement joins TRBV10-3 to TRBJ2-1; TRBD2 might be the D (6 bases). Specimen: peripheral blood mononuclear cells (PBMCs), collected at new diagnosis, from a patient treated with antithyroid drugs. This CDR3 is CAISENTDYEFF. CDR3 nucleotide sequence: TGTGCCATCAGTGAAAATACGGACTACGAGTTCTTC.